This entry features one T cell receptor beta chain sequence. The antigen is undetermined. This record belongs to a study of graft-versus-host responses after intestinal transplantation. Study details: Recipients were given multivisceral, liver-intestinal, or isolated intestinal transplants. Each recipient received anti-thymocyte globulin induction, then tacrolimus and steroids for around 3 years.

Study-level results: Some GvH clones appeared in ileal mucosa or blood before recipient bone marrow. HvG clone declines early post-transplant were associated with peak circulating GvH levels.

Measured with immunoSEQ multiplex PCR; TCRdb has only the in-frame clones, and not every one. The table includes roughly 92,000 clones, around 90% detected once. The CDR3 runs to 13 residues. Germline V gives CDR1 SGHNT, CDR2 YENEEA. Deletions cut 6 bases from V and 0 bases from J, with 6 bases between. Sequenced here: unstimulated CD4+ T cells sorted from spleen or lymph node cells, sampled before transplant. The rearrangement links TRBV11-3 to TRBJ1-3; D is unresolved. The source is a human donor who was the organ donor for an intestinal transplant. The chain's CDR3 is CASRYYSGNTIYF. CDR3 DNA: TGTGCCAGCAGGTATTACTCTGGAAACACCATATATTTT.